The 19 T cell receptor beta chains below were found in one sample sequenced in a study of T cells in Graves' hyperthyroidism and ophthalmopathy. Amplified TCR beta CDR3 regions derived from RNA transcripts. Researchers ran a first-round RT-PCR on the TCR CDR3 using the HTBI primer set. MiXCR, applied by TCRdb to the multiplex PCR reads, yields one record per CDR3 protein. The sample holds 300,000 to 400,000 distinct CDR3 sequences; 15% to 20% are singletons and the top ten take approximately 49%. The sequencing input was blood. These TCRs come from a woman aged 45-65 years with Graves' hyperthyroidism.

There are a few counts of this clonotype. The chain carries TRBV9 and TRBJ1-5; D uncertain. CDR3 length equals 15 residues. Germline assignment: CDR1 SGDLS and CDR2 YYNGEE. Trimming took 4 bases from V and 1 from J, leaving 12 bases between them. This CDR3 reads CASSIDGVSNQPQHF. CDR3 nucleotide sequence: TGTGCCAGCAGCATAGACGGTGTGAGCAATCAGCCCCAGCATTTT.

This clonotype was seen at least ten times. V gene TRBV2 combines with J gene TRBJ2-7; TRBD1 aligns across 7 bases. The V gene end was trimmed by 1 base and the J gene end by 0 bases; junction bases not matched to a gene: 3. This CDR3 is 15 amino acids long. Per germline, CDR1 SNHLY and CDR2 FYNNEI. CDR3 nucleotides: TGTGCCAGCAGTGAAGGACAGGGAATCTCCTACGAGCAGTACGTC. Amino acid sequence: CASSEGQGISYEQYV.

This clonotype has more than one count but fewer than ten. The chain uses TRBV5-1 and TRBJ2-1, with 7 bases matching TRBD2. CDR3 length: 16 amino acids. V gave up 7 bases and J gave up 3 bases; unmatched junction bases: 13. CDR1 SGHRS and CDR2 YFSETQ come from the germline V gene. This CDR3 reads CASCRSLPSGYNEQFF. The CDR3 bases are TGCGCCAGCTGTCGCTCGCTTCCTAGCGGCTACAATGAGCAGTTCTTC. Full variable domain (remainder filled in from reference TRBV5-1 and TRBJ2-1): KAGVTQTPRYLIKTRGQQVTLSCSPISGHRSVSWYQQTPGQGLQFLFEYFSETQRNKGNFPGRFSGRQFSNSRSEMNVSTLELGDSALYLCASCRSLPSGYNEQFFGPGTRLTVL.

This clonotype has a handful of counts. V is TRBV6-1 and J is TRBJ1-2, with 10 bases matching TRBD1. The junction had 3 bases not matched to a gene; V was cut back by 5 bases and J by 6 bases. The CDR3 is 13 amino acids. Germline values: CDR1 MNHNS, CDR2 SASEGT. CDR3 residues: CASSHDRGHGYTF. The CDR3 DNA is TGTGCCAGCAGTCACGACAGGGGGCATGGCTACACCTTC.

This clonotype was picked up a small number of times. The chain combines TRBV6-5 with TRBJ1-3; D possibly corresponds to TRBD1 (6 bases). Trimming removed 0 bases at V and 4 bases at J, with 13 bases between. The CDR3 is made up of 16 amino acids. Germline loops: CDR1 MNHEY, CDR2 SVGAGI. This chain's CDR3 is CASSYSGGGNGNTIYF. CDR3 DNA: TGTGCCAGCAGTTACTCAGGGGGGGGCAACGGAAACACCATATATTTT.

This clonotype was observed many times. The chain is built from TRBV11-2 and TRBJ2-5; possible D gene TRBD1, 5 bases. Germline V gene sequence: CDR1 SGHAT, CDR2 FQNNGV. The V end was cut by 2 bases, the J end by 8 bases, with 6 bases between. This CDR3 spans 11 amino acids. The CDR3 region is CASSLRGTQYF. The DNA for the CDR3 is TGTGCCAGCAGCTTAAGGGGTACCCAGTACTTC.

This clonotype was seen only a few times. The chain has TRBV5-1 and TRBJ1-4; the D gene is possibly TRBD1 (5 bases). The ends were cut back, 0 bases at V and 6 bases at J, with 12 bases in the middle. The CDR3 is 15 amino acids. Per germline, CDR1 SGHRS and CDR2 YFSETQ. Here the CDR3 DNA reads TGCGCCAGCAGCTTGGTTGGGGCTGAGGATGAAAAACTGTTTTTT. Protein: CASSLVGAEDEKLFF.

This clonotype was recorded at least ten times. The chain joins TRBV27 to TRBJ1-5; the D is unclear. Per germline, CDR1 MNHEY and CDR2 SMNVEV (reference sequence). The CDR3 sequence is 13 residues long. V lost 2 bases and J lost 7, with 9 bases in between. The CDR3 bases are TGTGCCAGCAGTTTAAACGGGAGGCAGCCCCAGCATTTT. It specifies CASSLNGRQPQHF.

This clonotype was detected only a few times. This sequence joins TRBV10-3 and TRBJ2-5; possibly TRBD2 for D (6 bases). Trimming removed 2 bases from V and 3 bases from J, with 13 bases in between. Germline assignment: CDR1 ENHRY and CDR2 SYGVKD. CDR3 length: 15 residues. As DNA, the CDR3 is TGTGCCATCAGTGAGAAACTAGCTTATAAAGAGACCCAGTACTTC. This sequence encodes CAISEKLAYKETQYF.

The chain combines TRBV4-1 with TRBJ2-2; D is unclear. Trimming removed 5 bases at V and 10 bases at J, with 11 bases between. The CDR3 is 12 residues long. From germline, CDR1 is MGHRA and CDR2 YSYEKL. CDR3 in amino acids: CASSGPNPELFF. CDR3 in DNA: TGCGCCAGCAGCGGACCGAACCCGGAGCTGTTTTTT.

The J gene is TRBJ1-2, the V gene TRBV29-1; 7 bases agree with TRBD1. V dropped 8 bases and J dropped 8; count of bases not matched to a gene: 14. This CDR3 comprises 13 residues. Germline loops: CDR1 SQVTM, CDR2 ANQGSEA. CDR3 coding DNA: TGCAGCACCGAGAGACAGGGTTTAGGGGGCTACACCTTC. As protein: CSTERQGLGGYTF.

The J gene is TRBJ2-3, the V gene TRBV5-1, with 7 bases aligning to TRBD1. The germline V gene encodes CDR1 SGHRS and CDR2 YFSETQ. The length of the CDR3 is 16 residues. J gave up 3 bases and V 0 bases, and 7 bases lay outside the gene matches. CDR3 protein: CASSLARDRETDTQYF. The CDR3 bases are TGCGCCAGCAGCTTGGCCAGGGACAGAGAAACAGATACGCAGTATTTT.

This clonotype appeared many times. The V and J genes are TRBV12-3 or TRBV12-4 and TRBJ2-1; 11 bases fit TRBD2. This CDR3 spans 13 amino acids. Trimming at V came to 4 bases and at J to 13 bases, leaving 6 bases not matched to a gene. The CDR3 reads CASSSRTSGSQFF. In nucleotides, the CDR3 is TGTGCCAGCAGTTCCCGGACTAGCGGGTCACAGTTCTTC.

The table lists this clonotype with many counts. The chain is built from TRBV5-1 and TRBJ2-1; D might be TRBD2 (7 bases). With 2 bases removed from V and 3 bases from J, the gap between germline ends came to 12 bases. Germline loops: CDR1 SGHRS, CDR2 YFSETQ. This CDR3 is 15 amino acids long. DNA of the CDR3: TGCGCCAGCAGCTTTGGGGGGGCCGTCTACAATGAGCAGTTCTTC. It codes for CASSFGGAVYNEQFF.

This clonotype was seen more than once but under ten times. This rearrangement joins TRBV9 to TRBJ1-2; D is perhaps TRBD1 (6 bases). CDR1 is SGDLS, CDR2 YYNGEE, per germline. This CDR3 comprises 15 residues. The V end was cut by 0 bases, the J end by 0 bases, with 9 bases between. DNA of the CDR3: TGTGCCAGCAGCGTAGCGGCAGGGGCTAACTATGGCTACACCTTC. Amino acid sequence: CASSVAAGANYGYTF. Variable domain in full (rest from reference TRBV9 and TRBJ1-2): DSGVTQTPKHLITATGQRVTLRCSPRSGDLSVYWYQQSLDQGLQFLIQYYNGEERAKGNILERFSAQQFPDLHSELNLSSLELGDSALYFCASSVAAGANYGYTFGSGTRLTVV.

The genes are TRBV6-2 or TRBV6-3 and TRBJ2-7; no clear D gene. Deletions cut 6 bases from V and 1 base from J, with 25 bases between. The length of the CDR3 is 18 residues. Per the germline V gene, CDR1 is MNHEY and CDR2 is SVGEGT. This chain's CDR3 is CASRPIVQMVGRSYEQYF. The CDR3 DNA reads TGTGCCAGCAGACCTATCGTCCAAATGGTAGGACGGTCCTACGAGCAGTACTTC.

The rearrangement uses TRBV20-1 and TRBJ1-4, with 8 bases fitting TRBD1. Germline loops: CDR1 DFQATT, CDR2 SNEGSKA (reference sequence). The CDR3 contains 14 residues. Germline trimming cut 0 bases from V and 8 bases from J; bases unmatched to any gene: 5. The CDR3 DNA sequence: TGCAGTGCTAGAGATCAGGGGGCAGGGGAAAAACTGTTTTTT. Its protein is CSARDQGAGEKLFF.

This clonotype was counted between two and nine times. The chain carries TRBV20-1 and TRBJ2-5; 10 nucleotides match TRBD2. Germline V CDR1 and CDR2: DFQATT, SNEGSKA (reference sequence). The CDR3 covers 14 residues. V shed 0 bases, J shed 2 bases, and the junction held 0 bases outside the gene matches. CDR3 region: CSARDSGGQETQYF. The CDR3 DNA reads as TGCAGTGCTAGAGATAGCGGGGGGCAAGAGACCCAGTACTTC.

This clonotype was observed a few times. CDR3 coding DNA: TGTGCCAGCACGGTCCGTGGCCAGCCCCAGCATTTT. The encoded protein is CASTVRGQPQHF. V gene TRBV6-1 combines with J gene TRBJ1-5; unclear D gene. V gave up 7 bases and J gave up 7 bases, with 11 bases separating them. Germline CDR1 is MNHNS and CDR2 is SASEGT. This CDR3 comprises 12 residues.